This T cell receptor (beta chain) was found in a study of T-cell reconstitution after alpha-beta-depleted transplantation in children. The germline CDR1 and CDR2 sequences are KGHSH and LQKENI. The germline V and J ends were trimmed by 0 bases and 9 bases, with 21 bases remaining between them. The CDR3 spans 17 residues. This clonotype turned up a few times. It was with unique molecular identifiers that the TCRbeta library was prepared. From the PCR reads, TCRdb called clonotypes with MiXCR, one entry per CDR3 protein. The sample yields more than 400,000 distinct CDR3 sequences, over 10% seen once. The rearrangement joins TRBV18 to TRBJ2-1, with D tentatively TRBD2 (6 bases). The sequencing here drew on PBMCs, mostly from graft donor cells, taken 180 days after TCRalphabeta/CD19-depleted stem cell transplant. This sequence was found in a female patient aged 2-9 years who had a stem cell transplant for aplastic anemia, so the T cells may come from the graft donor. This chain's CDR3 is CASSPPVSGLTVGEQFF. The CDR3 DNA reads TGTGCCAGCTCACCACCGGTGAGCGGGCTTACCGTTGGTGAGCAGTTCTTC.